The T cell receptor beta chain described here comes from a study of neoadjuvant anti-PD-1 for oral cavity cancer. Whole-study context: Nivolumab at 3 mg/kg was mostly given biweekly, three to four doses, pre-surgery.

The V end was cut by 4 bases, the J end by 5 bases, with 21 bases between. This CDR3 is 16 amino acids long. CDR1 is SGDLS, CDR2 YYNGEE, per germline. Study conclusions and caveats: With a few patients per group, TCR findings need larger cohorts. Expansion of preexisting intratumoral clones was suggested to aid response.

Time point defined: after neoadjuvant nivolumab, at surgical resection. These newly diagnosed stage II-IVA oral cavity squamous cell carcinoma patients had no prior systemic or radiation treatment. Some clones are missing from TCRdb's copy, which holds only in-frame ones; the method was immunoSEQ multiplex PCR. The top ten clones hold approximately 16% of a sample with tens of thousands of clones, around 26% of them seen once. With respect to this clone: Its target is unknown.

The source is a person aged 35-79 years with oral cavity squamous cell carcinoma. Specimen: tumor tissue, collected after nivolumab (anti-PD-1) treatment. The rearrangement links TRBV9 to TRBJ2-5; TRBD2 might be the D (7 bases). The chain's CDR3 is CASSSRLMGRGETQYF. CDR3 sequence (DNA): TGTGCCAGCAGCTCCCGCCTGATGGGGAGGGGGGAGACCCAGTACTTC.